Listed below are T cell receptor beta chains from one sample, sequenced in a study of cytotoxic CD8 clonotypes in ibrutinib-treated CLL. Sequencing was performed with immunoSEQ multiplex PCR; in TCRdb, only in-frame clones are kept and a portion is missing. The sample carries 20,000 to 30,000 clones, roughly 74% recorded once. The starting material was PBMCs, obtained after 12 months of ibrutinib treatment. These receptor sequences come from a human donor with chronic lymphocytic leukemia. CDR3s include the opening cysteine and the closing phenylalanine or tryptophan. The order of the fields is J gene, D gene, V gene, clone size, CDR3 DNA, CDR3 protein. D genes are given only for firm matches. Not all rows give a size; the values are once, few, many and, for expanded clones, a class.

J gene: TRBJ1-2
D gene: .
V gene: TRBV15
clone size: .
CDR3 DNA: TGTGCCACCAGCAGAGGGATCGACAGTTATGGCTACACCTTC
CDR3 protein: CATSRGIDSYGYTF

J gene: TRBJ1-1
D gene: .
V gene: TRBV5-1
clone size: .
CDR3 DNA: TGCGCCAGCACCACGGGTAGTCCTGAAGCTTTCTTT
CDR3 protein: CASTTGSPEAFF

J gene: TRBJ2-1
D gene: .
V gene: TRBV2
clone size: medium-sized
CDR3 DNA: TGTGCCAGCGCAGGGTACAATGAGCAGTTCTTC
CDR3 protein: CASAGYNEQFF

J gene: TRBJ2-1
D gene: TRBD2
V gene: TRBV16
clone size: .
CDR3 DNA: TGTGCCAGCAGCCAAACTAGCGTTGGCTACAATGAGCAGTTCTTC
CDR3 protein: CASSQTSVGYNEQFF

J gene: TRBJ2-3
D gene: TRBD1
V gene: TRBV14
clone size: once
CDR3 DNA: TGTGCCAGCAGCCGGGACAGGGCTCCAGATACGCAGTATTTT
CDR3 protein: CASSRDRAPDTQYF

J gene: TRBJ1-1
D gene: .
V gene: TRBV6-1
clone size: .
CDR3 DNA: TGTGCCAGCAGGGACATAAGGGACACTGAAGCTTTCTTT
CDR3 protein: CASRDIRDTEAFF

J gene: TRBJ1-1
D gene: TRBD1
V gene: TRBV7-2
clone size: .
CDR3 DNA: TGTGCCAGCAGCTCAACCAGGGGGACTGAAGCTTTCTTT
CDR3 protein: CASSSTRGTEAFF

J gene: TRBJ2-2
D gene: .
V gene: TRBV5-1
clone size: .
CDR3 DNA: TGCGCCAGCAGCTACAGGACGAACACCGGGGAGCTGTTTTTT
CDR3 protein: CASSYRTNTGELFF

J gene: TRBJ1-1
D gene: .
V gene: TRBV19
clone size: .
CDR3 DNA: TGTGCCAGTAGTATGGGGGACACAGTCGCGGGGACTGAAGCTTTCTTT
CDR3 protein: CASSMGDTVAGTEAFF

J gene: TRBJ1-2
D gene: .
V gene: TRBV18
clone size: .
CDR3 DNA: TGTGCCAGCTCACCACCGAGTGGCTTCGAGGGCTACACCTTC
CDR3 protein: CASSPPSGFEGYTF

J gene: TRBJ2-3
D gene: .
V gene: TRBV4-3
clone size: .
CDR3 DNA: TGCGCCAGCAGCCAAGCGTATTTAACCGGGGGGCGCGTCTCAAGAGATACGCAGTATTTT
CDR3 protein: CASSQAYLTGGRVSRDTQYF

J gene: TRBJ2-5
D gene: .
V gene: TRBV7-6
clone size: .
CDR3 DNA: TGTGCCAGCAGCTTAGGGCACAGGCGCCAAGAGACCCAGTACTTC
CDR3 protein: CASSLGHRRQETQYF

J gene: TRBJ2-1
D gene: TRBD2
V gene: TRBV7-2
clone size: .
CDR3 DNA: TGTGCCAGCAGCTTAGAGGCGGGAGCCCGGATCCACGACAATGAGCAGTTCTTC
CDR3 protein: CASSLEAGARIHDNEQFF

J gene: TRBJ2-2
D gene: .
V gene: TRBV18
clone size: .
CDR3 DNA: TGTGCCAGCTCACCTGACGAGCGGTTGAACACCGGGGAGCTGTTTTTT
CDR3 protein: CASSPDERLNTGELFF

J gene: TRBJ1-2
D gene: .
V gene: TRBV28
clone size: .
CDR3 DNA: TGTGCCACCGAGTCGAACTATGGCTACACCTTC
CDR3 protein: CATESNYGYTF

J gene: TRBJ1-4
D gene: .
V gene: TRBV15
clone size: .
CDR3 DNA: TGTGCCACCAGCAGAGACAGGAATGAAAAACTGTTTTTT
CDR3 protein: CATSRDRNEKLFF

J gene: TRBJ2-5
D gene: .
V gene: TRBV7-8
clone size: .
CDR3 DNA: TGTGCCAGCAGCGCCCGGGACAAGTACCAAGAGACCCAGTACTTC
CDR3 protein: CASSARDKYQETQYF

J gene: TRBJ1-5
D gene: TRBD1
V gene: TRBV4-1
clone size: .
CDR3 DNA: TGCGCCAGCAGCCAAATCCAGGGGGCCAATCAGCCCCAGCATTTT
CDR3 protein: CASSQIQGANQPQHF

J gene: TRBJ1-4
D gene: .
V gene: TRBV7-5
clone size: .
CDR3 DNA: TGTGCCAGCGCTGAAGTGGACGGCCTCGGGGAAAAACTGTTTTTT
CDR3 protein: CASAEVDGLGEKLFF

J gene: TRBJ1-1
D gene: .
V gene: TRBV5-1
clone size: .
CDR3 DNA: TGCGCCAGCAGCTTGTCACAGGTCTCTTTAAACACTGAAGCTTTCTTT
CDR3 protein: CASSLSQVSLNTEAFF

J gene: TRBJ1-1
D gene: .
V gene: TRBV4-3
clone size: .
CDR3 DNA: TGCGCCAGCAGCCAGTGGGGATACACTGAAGCTTTCTTT
CDR3 protein: CASSQWGYTEAFF

J gene: TRBJ1-2
D gene: TRBD1
V gene: TRBV19
clone size: .
CDR3 DNA: TGTGCCAGTAGTTTCGGGACAGCGTACGGCTACACCTTC
CDR3 protein: CASSFGTAYGYTF

J gene: TRBJ2-1
D gene: .
V gene: TRBV7-2
clone size: .
CDR3 DNA: TGTGCCAGCAGCTTAGAGGGACGTAACTACAATGAGCAGTTCTTC
CDR3 protein: CASSLEGRNYNEQFF

J gene: TRBJ1-6
D gene: TRBD1
V gene: TRBV6-5
clone size: once
CDR3 DNA: TGTGCCAGTTCGAAAGGGACAGGGGCTTCACCCCTCCACTTT
CDR3 protein: CASSKGTGASPLHF

J gene: TRBJ2-5
D gene: .
V gene: TRBV11-2
clone size: .
CDR3 DNA: TGTGCCAGCAGCTTTAACAGGGAGACCCAGTACTTC
CDR3 protein: CASSFNRETQYF

J gene: TRBJ2-1
D gene: TRBD2
V gene: TRBV7-9
clone size: once
CDR3 DNA: TGTGCCAGTCACCCGCGGGGGACCAACTACAATGAGCAGTTCTTC
CDR3 protein: CASHPRGTNYNEQFF

J gene: TRBJ1-1
D gene: TRBD1
V gene: TRBV10-2
clone size: few
CDR3 DNA: TGCGCCGTTACTACAGGGGAGGGGACTGAAGCTTTCTTT
CDR3 protein: CAVTTGEGTEAFF

J gene: TRBJ2-7
D gene: .
V gene: TRBV2
clone size: .
CDR3 DNA: TGTGCCAGCAGGGTCAACCAGGGTTACGAGCAGTACTTC
CDR3 protein: CASRVNQGYEQYF

J gene: TRBJ2-7
D gene: TRBD1
V gene: TRBV7-2
clone size: .
CDR3 DNA: TGTGCCAGCAGCTTAGATGGCAGGGGGTCAGAGGAGCAGTACTTC
CDR3 protein: CASSLDGRGSEEQYF

J gene: TRBJ2-2
D gene: .
V gene: TRBV29-1
clone size: once
CDR3 DNA: TGCAGCGTTGGGTCAGGGGCTCCGAACACCGGGGAGCTGTTTTTT
CDR3 protein: CSVGSGAPNTGELFF

J gene: TRBJ2-5
D gene: TRBD2
V gene: TRBV5-1
clone size: .
CDR3 DNA: TGCGCCAGCAGCTTGCAAACTAGCGGGGGTAAATTAAAAGAGACCCAGTACTTC
CDR3 protein: CASSLQTSGGKLKETQYF

J gene: TRBJ2-3
D gene: .
V gene: TRBV4-1
clone size: .
CDR3 DNA: TGCGCCAGCAGCCAAGGTGGTTTGCTCGCAGATACGCAGTATTTT
CDR3 protein: CASSQGGLLADTQYF

J gene: TRBJ1-3
D gene: .
V gene: TRBV5-1
clone size: .
CDR3 DNA: TGCGCCAGCAGCCCCGACACAGGAGACTCTGGAAACACCATATATTTT
CDR3 protein: CASSPDTGDSGNTIYF

J gene: TRBJ2-3
D gene: .
V gene: TRBV11-3
clone size: .
CDR3 DNA: TGTGCCAGCAGCCCGCAGGGATCGGGAGATACGCAGTATTTT
CDR3 protein: CASSPQGSGDTQYF

J gene: TRBJ1-2
D gene: .
V gene: TRBV5-1
clone size: .
CDR3 DNA: TGCGCCAGCAGCTGGGGAGAGGGTATGAAGGGGCAAGGCTATGGCTACACCTTC
CDR3 protein: CASSWGEGMKGQGYGYTF

J gene: TRBJ1-2
D gene: .
V gene: TRBV4-1
clone size: few
CDR3 DNA: TGCGCCAGCAGCCAAGCTATGGGCAGGGAGAACTATGGCTACACCTTC
CDR3 protein: CASSQAMGRENYGYTF

J gene: TRBJ2-5
D gene: TRBD2
V gene: TRBV9
clone size: few
CDR3 DNA: TGTGCCAGCAGCGTAGTGGGGGGGCAAGAGACCCAGTACTTC
CDR3 protein: CASSVVGGQETQYF

J gene: TRBJ2-1
D gene: TRBD2
V gene: TRBV5-1
clone size: .
CDR3 DNA: TGCGCCAGCAAGGTCGGGGGGATGAATGAGCAGTTCTTC
CDR3 protein: CASKVGGMNEQFF

J gene: TRBJ2-7
D gene: .
V gene: TRBV5-1
clone size: .
CDR3 DNA: TGCGCCAGCAGCGTCGACAGCTACTACGAGCAGTACTTC
CDR3 protein: CASSVDSYYEQYF

J gene: TRBJ1-1
D gene: TRBD1
V gene: TRBV19
clone size: .
CDR3 DNA: TGTGCCAGTAGTATAGGCACAGGGGTGAACACTGAAGCTTTCTTT
CDR3 protein: CASSIGTGVNTEAFF

J gene: TRBJ2-7
D gene: .
V gene: TRBV6-5
clone size: few
CDR3 DNA: TGTGCCAGCCGGAAGGGCCACGAGCAGTACTTC
CDR3 protein: CASRKGHEQYF

J gene: TRBJ2-5
D gene: TRBD2
V gene: TRBV7-2
clone size: once
CDR3 DNA: TGTGCCAGCAGCAGGACTAGCGGACTATACCAAGAGACCCAGTACTTC
CDR3 protein: CASSRTSGLYQETQYF

J gene: TRBJ1-2
D gene: TRBD1
V gene: TRBV7-2
clone size: .
CDR3 DNA: TGTGCCAGCAGCTTAGGAGGGGGCAGAGGTTTAGGCTACACCTTC
CDR3 protein: CASSLGGGRGLGYTF

J gene: TRBJ2-1
D gene: .
V gene: TRBV10-1
clone size: few
CDR3 DNA: TGCGCCAGCAGTGAGTCGATGAACGGGGCGGATGAGCAGTTCTTC
CDR3 protein: CASSESMNGADEQFF

J gene: TRBJ2-3
D gene: TRBD2
V gene: TRBV25-1
clone size: medium-sized
CDR3 DNA: TGTGCCAGCAGTGAACCCCCAGCGGGGGGAGCAGATACGCAGTATTTT
CDR3 protein: CASSEPPAGGADTQYF

J gene: TRBJ2-1
D gene: .
V gene: TRBV20-1
clone size: .
CDR3 DNA: TGCAGTAGGGACTCGCACAATGAGCAGTTCTTC
CDR3 protein: CSRDSHNEQFF

J gene: TRBJ2-5
D gene: .
V gene: TRBV4-3
clone size: .
CDR3 DNA: TGCGCCAGCAGCCAAGATAGGAGCTCTGAAGAGACCCAGTACTTC
CDR3 protein: CASSQDRSSEETQYF

J gene: TRBJ2-3
D gene: TRBD1
V gene: TRBV23-1
clone size: .
CDR3 DNA: TGCGCCAGCAGTCATGACAGGGGGCAGGGAGATACGCAGTATTTT
CDR3 protein: CASSHDRGQGDTQYF

J gene: TRBJ2-5
D gene: .
V gene: TRBV7-2
clone size: .
CDR3 DNA: TGTGCCAGCCCTTACGGAGAGACCCAGTACTTC
CDR3 protein: CASPYGETQYF

J gene: TRBJ1-1
D gene: .
V gene: TRBV9
clone size: .
CDR3 DNA: TGTGCCAGCAGCGCCGCAGTGAACACTGAAGCTTTCTTT
CDR3 protein: CASSAAVNTEAFF

J gene: TRBJ2-3
D gene: .
V gene: TRBV6-5
clone size: .
CDR3 DNA: TGTGCCAGCAGCTTGGGGTCCTGGGGGACAGATACGCAGTATTTT
CDR3 protein: CASSLGSWGTDTQYF

J gene: TRBJ1-2
D gene: TRBD1
V gene: TRBV9
clone size: .
CDR3 DNA: TGTGCCAGCAGCGTCGGACAGGGGGCGGTCGGCTACACCTTC
CDR3 protein: CASSVGQGAVGYTF